The present TCR beta chain was sequenced within a study of T-cell reconstitution after alpha-beta-depleted transplantation in children. Study-wide findings and caveats: Two months or so post-transplant, alpha-beta T cells reportedly derived from several hundred expanded graft clones. Hyperexpanded clones declined; after one year, newly produced T cells mostly supplied diversity. High day-60 TCRbeta diversity in some patients came from surviving recipient T cells and thymic progenitors.

The germline CDR1 and CDR2 sequences are ENHRY and SYGVKD. The CDR3 sequence is 13 residues long. V was clipped by 4 bases and J by 3 bases, with 10 bases between them. Preparing the TCRbeta library involved the use of unique molecular identifiers. TCRdb re-derived calls from the PCR reads in MiXCR, one entry per CDR3 protein. Of 90,000 to 100,000 distinct CDR3 sequences in the sample, more than 20% were seen once. This clonotype was observed a few times. Its antigen is still unknown. The V and J genes are TRBV10-3 and TRBJ2-7; D call uncertain. The material sequenced was PBMCs, taken before TCRalphabeta/CD19-depleted stem cell transplant. The sequence was collected from a boy under 10 years old with acute lymphoblastic leukemia, due to receive a stem cell transplant. The CDR3 protein is CAISAGSDYEQYF. CDR3 coding DNA: TGTGCCATCAGTGCCGGTAGTGACTACGAGCAGTACTTC.